A single sample gave rise to the 20 T cell receptor beta chains below, sequenced in a study of radiotherapy plus CTLA-4 blockade in lung cancer (dated by TCRdb to 2017 to 2018). Library generation was performed with the immunoSEQ multiplex PCR assay. TCRdb re-hosts the immuneACCESS table, in-frame sequences only. Its copies lack some clones; in the studies checked, an unresolved V gene accounts for under half of them, and the cause for the rest is not known. This sample has 60,000 or so clones in its table, and around 80% of those were observed once. The biggest ten clones account for around 3.7% of the sample. Specimen: peripheral blood, collected from a patient treated with radiotherapy plus ipilimumab. The receptors were sampled from a human donor with non-small cell lung cancer who had a partial response to radiotherapy plus ipilimumab.

In its sample, this clone was seen once. The V call is TRBV28, the J call TRBJ1-4; TRBD1 agrees at 9 bases. Germline CDR1 reads MDHEN; CDR2 reads SYDVKM. The J segment lost 5 bases and the V segment lost 5 bases, leaving 6 bases of the junction unmatched. The CDR3 extends over 15 amino acids. CDR3 DNA sequence: TGTGCCAGCAGTCCCCAGACAGGGGGAAATGAAAAACTGTTTTTT. Residues: CASSPQTGGNEKLFF. The complete variable domain, with remaining parts taken from reference TRBV28 and TRBJ1-4, reads DVKVTQSSRYLVKRTGEKVFLECVQDMDHENMFWYRQDPGLGLRLIYFSYDVKMKEKGDIPEGYSVSREKKERFSLILESASTNQTSMYLCASSPQTGGNEKLFFGSGTQLSVL.

The rearrangement uses TRBV18 and TRBJ1-5; no clear D gene. This CDR3 is built from 13 residues. The V end was cut by 3 bases, the J end by 7 bases, with 10 bases between. The germline gives CDR1 KGHSH, CDR2 LQKENI. CDR3 coding DNA: TGTGCCAGCTCACCTACGGGTAACCAGCCCCAGCATTTT. Encoded protein: CASSPTGNQPQHF.

The chain links TRBV2 to TRBJ1-5; TRBD1 agrees at 10 bases. Germline V gene sequence: CDR1 SNHLY, CDR2 FYNNEI. CDR3 length: 15 residues. The V and J ends lost 4 bases and 2 bases, in that order; junction bases with no gene match: 2. The CDR3 DNA is TGTGCCAGCAGTGGACAGGGGGCTGGCAATCAGCCCCAGCATTTT. Encoded protein: CASSGQGAGNQPQHF.

This rearrangement joins TRBV19 to TRBJ2-1, with TRBD2 identical over 9 bases. The V and J ends lost 1 base and 3 bases, in that order; junction bases with no gene match: 1. From germline, CDR1 is LNHDA and CDR2 SQIVND (reference sequence). The CDR3 covers 15 residues. The CDR3 loop reads CASSIASGVYNEQFF. CDR3 DNA sequence: TGTGCCAGTAGTATAGCTAGCGGGGTCTACAATGAGCAGTTCTTC.

The chain combines TRBV6-5 with TRBJ1-1; weak D call: TRBD1 (6 bases). Germline assignment: CDR1 MNHEY and CDR2 SVGAGI. The CDR3 totals 10 residues. V was cut by 8 bases and J by 8 bases, with 9 bases left in between. CDR3 DNA: TGTGCCAGCGGGGGCGGGGAAGCTTTCTTT. Translating gives CASGGGEAFF.

This clone appeared once. The chain is built from TRBV6-1 and TRBJ2-7, with unresolved D. This CDR3 has 13 residues. The germline V gene encodes CDR1 MNHNS and CDR2 SASEGT. V was clipped by 4 bases and J by 6 bases, with 13 bases between them. The CDR3 nucleotides read TGTGCCAGCAGTGCCCCCCACAGCAGCGAGCAGTACTTC. Its translation is CASSAPHSSEQYF.

The V and J genes are TRBV5-1 and TRBJ2-7; D is possibly TRBD2 (6 bases). Germline-derived CDR1 and CDR2 are SGHRS and YFSETQ. The CDR3 is 15 residues long. Deletions cut 0 bases from V and 3 bases from J, with 13 bases between. In nucleotides, the CDR3 is TGCGCCAGCAGCTTGGGTGGCGGGGACTTCTACGAGCAGTACTTC. It encodes CASSLGGGDFYEQYF.

The chain uses TRBV6-1 and TRBJ1-5; 7 bases fit TRBD1. CDR3 length equals 13 residues. CDR1 is MNHNS and CDR2 is SASEGT in the germline V gene. The V and J ends lost 6 bases and 4 bases, in that order; junction bases with no gene match: 3. CDR3 sequence: CASRGQLNQPQHF. The CDR3 coding sequence is TGTGCCAGCAGGGGACAGTTGAATCAGCCCCAGCATTTT.

This clone occurred a few times. This chain connects TRBV7-3 to TRBJ1-6; unclear D gene. V was trimmed by 6 bases and J by 3 bases, leaving 12 bases between them. The CDR3 runs to 15 residues. CDR1 and CDR2 from the germline V gene are SGHTA and FQGTGA. The CDR3 DNA reads TGTGCCAGCAGGTCGAAGCCTGTCTATAATTCACCCCTCCACTTT. Translated: CASRSKPVYNSPLHF.

This rearrangement joins TRBV5-1 to TRBJ2-5, with D hard to call. The germline V and J ends were trimmed by 4 bases and 1 base, with 2 bases remaining between them. The CDR3 sequence is 11 residues long. Looked up from germline, CDR1 is SGHRS and CDR2 is YFSETQ. The DNA for the CDR3 is TGCGCCAGCAGCCTCCAAGAGACCCAGTACTTC. This sequence encodes CASSLQETQYF.

The chain uses TRBV7-7 and TRBJ2-2, with a possible D match to TRBD1 (6 bases). The length of the CDR3 is 14 residues. V was trimmed by 5 bases and J by 5 bases, leaving 12 bases between them. Germline loops: CDR1 SSHAT, CDR2 FNYEAQ (reference sequence). As DNA, the CDR3 is TGTGCCAGCAGCCCAGGACAGAGAACCGGGGAGCTGTTTTTT. The encoded protein is CASSPGQRTGELFF.

The rearrangement links TRBV9 to TRBJ2-1, with a weak D call TRBD1 (5 bases). V lost 2 bases to trimming and J lost 12 bases, with 18 bases between them. The germline CDR1 and CDR2 sequences are SGDLS and YYNGEE. The CDR3 sequence is 14 residues long. This CDR3 is CASSVFFQGDGQFF. In DNA form, the CDR3 reads TGTGCCAGCAGCGTCTTCTTTCAGGGTGACGGGCAGTTCTTC.

The gene calls are TRBV10-3 and TRBJ2-5; D might be TRBD1 (5 bases). Germline CDR1 reads ENHRY; CDR2 reads SYGVKD. Trimming stripped 3 bases from V and 4 bases from J, with 9 bases between. The CDR3 has 13 amino acids. CDR3 coding DNA: TGTGCCATCAGTGATTCGCAGGGAGAGACCCAGTACTTC. Its translation: CAISDSQGETQYF.

The chain joins TRBV4-1 to TRBJ1-4, with a tentative D call TRBD1 (5 bases). The V gene lost 0 bases and the J gene lost 5 bases, with 10 bases spanning the gap. The CDR3 runs to 15 residues. The germline V gene encodes CDR1 MGHRA and CDR2 YSYEKL. The CDR3 DNA reads TGCGCCAGCAGCCAAGATAGGGGCATGAATGAAAAACTGTTTTTT. Translation gives CASSQDRGMNEKLFF.

The rearrangement joins TRBV10-3 to TRBJ2-5; 12 bases are shared with TRBD2. The V gene end was trimmed by 2 bases and the J gene end by 5 bases; junction bases not matched to a gene: 6. The CDR3 is 16 amino acids. CDR1 is ENHRY, CDR2 SYGVKD, per germline. The CDR3 bases are TGTGCCATCAGTGAGGCTAGCGGGGGGGCATGGGAGACCCAGTACTTC. This gives the protein CAISEASGGAWETQYF.

The chain combines TRBV4-2 with TRBJ1-3; D is uncertain. V lost 2 bases and J lost 4, with 12 bases in between. Germline V gene sequence: CDR1 LGHNA, CDR2 YNFKEQ. CDR3 length: 15 amino acids. The CDR3: CASSQPEGFGNTIYF. The CDR3 DNA follows: TGTGCCAGCAGCCAACCAGAGGGATTCGGAAACACCATATATTTT.

The genes are TRBV1 and TRBJ2-7; the table's D call TRBD2 went unverified against the DNA. TRBV1 is a documented pseudogene. CDR3 length equals 15 residues. The CDR3 reads CTSSLLGLAGGEQYF. The CDR3 DNA reads TGCACCAGCAGCCTCCTCGGACTAGCGGGGGGGGAGCAGTACTTC.

The chain carries TRBV11-2 and TRBJ1-1, with D perhaps TRBD1 (6 bases). The CDR3 sequence is 14 residues long. V lost 4 bases and J lost 0, with 9 bases in between. Germline values: CDR1 SGHAT, CDR2 FQNNGV. Here the CDR3 reads CASSYRDMNTEAFF. The CDR3 DNA is TGTGCCAGCAGCTACAGGGACATGAACACTGAAGCTTTCTTT.

The chain couples TRBV7-9 to TRBJ1-5; TRBD1 might be the D (6 bases). From germline, CDR1 is SEHNR and CDR2 FQNEAQ (reference sequence). Trimming removed 6 bases from V and 0 bases from J, with 12 bases in between. The CDR3 loop spans 15 amino acids. CDR3 region: CASRPQGSSNQPQHF. CDR3 in DNA: TGTGCCAGCAGACCTCAGGGGAGTAGCAATCAGCCCCAGCATTTT.

V usage is TRBV19 and J usage is TRBJ1-2, with 8 bases aligning to TRBD1. The V gene end was trimmed by 5 bases and the J gene end by 3 bases; junction bases not matched to a gene: 14. Germline-derived CDR1 and CDR2 are LNHDA and SQIVND (reference sequence). This CDR3 comprises 17 residues. CDR3 nucleotides: TGTGCCAGTAGTTATCTCGACAGGGGAGCGCTCGACTATGGCTACACCTTC. It yields the protein CASSYLDRGALDYGYTF.